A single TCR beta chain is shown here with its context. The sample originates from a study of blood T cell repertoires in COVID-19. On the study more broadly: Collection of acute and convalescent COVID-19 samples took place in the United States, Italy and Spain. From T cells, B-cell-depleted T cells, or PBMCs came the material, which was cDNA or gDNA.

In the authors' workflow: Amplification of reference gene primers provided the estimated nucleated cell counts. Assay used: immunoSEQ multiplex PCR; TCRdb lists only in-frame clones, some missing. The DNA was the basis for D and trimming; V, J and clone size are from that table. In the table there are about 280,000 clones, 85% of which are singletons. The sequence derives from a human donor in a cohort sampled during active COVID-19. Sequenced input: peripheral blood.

CDR3 region: CASSSWARSYEQYF. The CDR3 DNA follows: TGTGCCAGCAGTTCCTGGGCCAGATCCTACGAGCAGTACTTC. V usage is TRBV28 and J usage is TRBJ2-7; no reliable D call. Germline V gives CDR1 MDHEN, CDR2 SYDVKM. The CDR3 spans 14 residues. V shed 4 bases and J shed 1 base, with 11 bases lying between them.